The TCR beta chain under discussion was sequenced for a study of blood T cell repertoires in COVID-19. About the research overall: Donors in the United States, Italy and Spain gave samples during acute or convalescent COVID-19. T cells, B-cell-depleted T cells, or PBMCs provided the cDNA or gDNA that served as material.

Clones were read by immunoSEQ multiplex PCR, and TCRdb kept only the in-frame ones, dropping some. The sample has under 200,000 clones, 88% seen once. J was trimmed by 4 bases and V by 3 bases; bases with no gene match: 6. The CDR3 length is 14 residues. Looked up from germline, CDR1 is SGHNT and CDR2 is YYREEE (reference sequence). Sequencing used peripheral blood. The origin of this receptor is a man in his fifties who had recovered from COVID-19. The chain has TRBV5-4 and TRBJ1-2; 7 nucleotides agree with TRBD1. The CDR3 nucleotides read TGTGCCAGCAGCTGGGGGGACAGAAGCTATGGCTACACCTTC. Protein: CASSWGDRSYGYTF.